A selection of T cell receptor beta chains follows, all from one sample in a study of blood T cell repertoires in COVID-19. Profiled with immunoSEQ multiplex PCR; TCRdb holds only in-frame clones, not every one. Of 150,000 to 200,000 clones listed, roughly 84% were seen once; the top ten hold about 18%. Sequenced: peripheral blood. The source is a person in their 70s with COVID-19, enrolled during active disease. Both conserved end residues are part of each CDR3. Fields, in order: CDR3 protein, CDR3 DNA, V gene, J gene, CDR3 length, clone size, D gene. The D gene is left open where the match is weak. Expanded clones are given a class, and other clones once, few, many or no size at all.

CASSESGTGGNTIYF	TGTGCCAGCAGTGAATCCGGGACAGGTGGAAACACCATATATTTT	TRBV25-1	TRBJ1-3	15	once	TRBD1
CASSVDRGGNQPQHF	TGTGCCAGCAGCGTGGACAGGGGGGGCAATCAGCCCCAGCATTTT	TRBV5-5	TRBJ1-5	15	-	TRBD1
CASSLGQGAEQYF	TGTGCCAGCAGCTTGGGACAGGGCGCCGAGCAGTACTTC	TRBV7-3	TRBJ2-7	13	-	TRBD1
CASSQYQGAGTGELFF	TGTGCCAGCAGTCAATATCAGGGGGCTGGGACCGGGGAGCTGTTTTTT	TRBV28	TRBJ2-2	16	-	TRBD1
CASSRTTLYNEQFF	TGTGCCAGCAGTCGGACTACCCTATACAATGAGCAGTTCTTC	TRBV28	TRBJ2-1	14	-	-
CASSTQGFAEAFF	TGTGCCAGTAGTACACAGGGTTTCGCTGAAGCTTTCTTT	TRBV19	TRBJ1-1	13	-	-
CASMGAGRGSTTDTQYF	TGTGCCAGCATGGGGGCCGGGCGGGGGAGCACTACAGATACGCAGTATTTT	TRBV2	TRBJ2-3	17	-	-
CSVDWPTDTQYF	TGCAGCGTTGATTGGCCGACAGATACGCAGTATTTT	TRBV29-1	TRBJ2-3	12	-	-
CAWSVPGPGGYTF	TGTGCCTGGAGTGTACCAGGGCCCGGTGGCTACACCTTC	TRBV30	TRBJ1-2	13	-	-
CASSNDRGAGYTF	TGTGCCAGCAGTAACGACAGGGGGGCTGGCTACACCTTC	TRBV6-5	TRBJ1-2	13	-	TRBD1
CASSQETGYSGNTIYF	TGTGCCAGCAGCCAAGAGACAGGGTACTCTGGAAACACCATATATTTT	TRBV3-1/TRBV3-2	TRBJ1-3	16	-	TRBD1
CATVAAGYEQYF	TGTGCCACGGTCGCGGCCGGCTACGAGCAGTACTTC	TRBV2	TRBJ2-7	12	-	-
CASSYPGREAYF	TGTGCCAGCAGTTACCCGGGGCGGGAGGCATATTTT	TRBV6-6	TRBJ2-3	12	-	TRBD2
CASSNRVSYTF	TGTGCCAGCAGCAACAGGGTTAGCTACACCTTC	TRBV28	TRBJ1-2	11	once	-
CASSVSASLTDTQYF	TGTGCCAGCAGCGTGTCGGCTAGCTTGACAGATACGCAGTATTTT	TRBV9	TRBJ2-3	15	-	-
CASSPSGGSYTF	TGTGCCAGCAGCCCTTCGGGGGGGAGCTACACCTTC	TRBV7-2	TRBJ1-2	12	-	-
CATSTRSRLEQETQYF	TGTGCCACCAGCACGCGAAGTCGACTAGAACAAGAGACCCAGTACTTC	TRBV15	TRBJ2-5	16	-	-
CASSLGGGGVTGYTF	TGTGCCAGCAGCTTAGGTGGAGGGGGCGTAACTGGCTACACCTTC	TRBV7-9	TRBJ1-2	15	-	TRBD1
CASSSRGLTTLSSGNTIYF	TGTGCCAGCAGCTCACGGGGACTGACGACCCTTTCTTCTGGAAACACCATATATTTT	TRBV7-2	TRBJ1-3	19	-	-
CASSESRGLGGNTIYF	TGTGCCAGCAGCGAATCCAGGGGGCTGGGAGGAAACACCATATATTTT	TRBV9	TRBJ1-3	16	-	TRBD1
CASSATGRGGEKLFF	TGTGCCAGCAGCGCGACAGGGCGCGGTGGTGAAAAACTGTTTTTT	TRBV9	TRBJ1-4	15	-	TRBD1
CASSLWGRGDYGYTF	TGTGCCAGCAGTTTATGGGGCAGGGGGGACTATGGCTACACCTTC	TRBV28	TRBJ1-2	15	-	TRBD1
CASGLAGGTYNEQFF	TGTGCCAGCGGACTAGCGGGAGGGACCTACAATGAGCAGTTCTTC	TRBV2	TRBJ2-1	15	few	TRBD2
CASSASTGFSYNEQFF	TGTGCCAGCAGTGCGTCGACAGGTTTCTCCTACAATGAGCAGTTCTTC	TRBV6-1	TRBJ2-1	16	-	-
CASSRSGRVPYNEQFF	TGTGCCAGCAGCCGAAGCGGGAGGGTCCCCTACAATGAGCAGTTCTTC	TRBV6-2/TRBV6-3	TRBJ2-1	16	-	TRBD2
CASGFRDRPFNEQFF	TGTGCCAGCGGGTTCCGGGACAGGCCCTTCAATGAGCAGTTCTTC	TRBV11-2	TRBJ2-1	15	-	TRBD1
CASKGRGGTGELFF	TGTGCCAGTAAAGGAAGGGGAGGCACCGGGGAGCTGTTTTTT	TRBV19	TRBJ2-2	14	-	-
CASSYRTNTEAFF	TGTGCCAGTAGCTATAGAACGAACACTGAAGCTTTCTTT	TRBV19	TRBJ1-1	13	-	-
CASSSPAGKTQYF	TGTGCCAGCAGTAGCCCGGCAGGCAAGACCCAGTACTTC	TRBV12-3/TRBV12-4	TRBJ2-5	13	-	-
CASSLAVDRSIYNEQFF	TGTGCCAGCAGCTTGGCTGTGGACAGGAGTATCTACAATGAGCAGTTCTTC	TRBV5-5	TRBJ2-1	17	-	TRBD1
CASTDSTGPYEQYF	TGTGCCAGCACAGACTCGACAGGACCCTACGAGCAGTACTTC	TRBV7-2	TRBJ2-7	14	-	-
CASSPLADHNEQFF	TGCGCCAGCAGCCCCCTAGCGGACCACAATGAGCAGTTCTTC	TRBV5-1	TRBJ2-1	14	-	TRBD2
CATSRATGTGSGTRPQHF	TGTGCCACCAGCAGAGCGACCGGGACAGGGTCGGGCACTAGGCCCCAGCATTTT	TRBV15	TRBJ1-5	18	-	TRBD1
CASSLIGVALSYNEQFF	TGTGCCAGCAGTTTAATAGGGGTGGCCCTTTCCTACAATGAGCAGTTCTTC	TRBV27	TRBJ2-1	17	-	-
CASSNGSPGKQYF	TGTGCCAGCAGTAATGGGTCCCCAGGCAAGCAGTACTTC	TRBV6-5	TRBJ2-7	13	-	-
CASSHRGTGFDEQYF	TGTGCCAGCAGCCACCGCGGGACAGGGTTCGACGAGCAGTACTTC	TRBV9	TRBJ2-7	15	-	TRBD1
CASSPVRGSGTGELFF	TGTGCCAGCAGTCCCGTCAGGGGGAGTGGTACCGGGGAGCTGTTTTTT	TRBV28	TRBJ2-2	16	-	TRBD1
CASSFSFSEAFF	TGTGCCAGCAGTTTCTCGTTCTCTGAAGCTTTCTTT	TRBV28	TRBJ1-1	12	-	-
CASDFGGSNQPQHF	TGTGCCAGTGATTTTGGGGGGTCCAATCAGCCCCAGCATTTT	TRBV19	TRBJ1-5	14	-	-
CASALDRANSPLHF	TGTGCCAGCGCTTTGGACAGGGCTAATTCACCCCTCCACTTT	TRBV30	TRBJ1-6	14	-	TRBD1
CASSPSYRGPNAPLHF	TGTGCCAGCAGCCCCTCTTACAGGGGGCCCAATGCGCCCCTCCACTTT	TRBV7-2	TRBJ1-6	16	-	TRBD1
CAIRGDRAPNQPQHF	TGTGCCATCAGAGGAGACAGGGCACCCAATCAGCCCCAGCATTTT	TRBV10-3	TRBJ1-5	15	-	TRBD1
CASSLTGTGSGSSYNSPLHF	TGTGCCAGCAGTCTCACCGGGACAGGGTCTGGCAGCTCCTATAATTCACCCCTCCACTTT	TRBV2	TRBJ1-6	20	-	TRBD1
CASTNTGELFF	TGCGCCAGTACGAACACCGGGGAGCTGTTTTTT	TRBV4-1	TRBJ2-2	11	few	-
CASSFGDTEAFF	TGCGCCAGCAGCTTTGGAGACACTGAAGCTTTCTTT	TRBV5-1	TRBJ1-1	12	-	-